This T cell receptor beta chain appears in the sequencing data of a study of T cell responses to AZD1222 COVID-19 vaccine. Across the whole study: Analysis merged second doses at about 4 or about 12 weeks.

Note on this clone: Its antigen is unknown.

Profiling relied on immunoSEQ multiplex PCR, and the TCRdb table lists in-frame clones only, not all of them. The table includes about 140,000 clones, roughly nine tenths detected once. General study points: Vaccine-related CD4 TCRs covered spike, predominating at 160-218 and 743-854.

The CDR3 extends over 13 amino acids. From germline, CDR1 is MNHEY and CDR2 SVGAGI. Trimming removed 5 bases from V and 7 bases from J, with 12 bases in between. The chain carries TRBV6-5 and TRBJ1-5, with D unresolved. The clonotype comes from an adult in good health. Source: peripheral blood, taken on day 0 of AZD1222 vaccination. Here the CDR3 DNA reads TGTGCCAGCAGTCCCCGCGAGCGGCAGCCCCAGCATTTT. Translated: CASSPRERQPQHF.